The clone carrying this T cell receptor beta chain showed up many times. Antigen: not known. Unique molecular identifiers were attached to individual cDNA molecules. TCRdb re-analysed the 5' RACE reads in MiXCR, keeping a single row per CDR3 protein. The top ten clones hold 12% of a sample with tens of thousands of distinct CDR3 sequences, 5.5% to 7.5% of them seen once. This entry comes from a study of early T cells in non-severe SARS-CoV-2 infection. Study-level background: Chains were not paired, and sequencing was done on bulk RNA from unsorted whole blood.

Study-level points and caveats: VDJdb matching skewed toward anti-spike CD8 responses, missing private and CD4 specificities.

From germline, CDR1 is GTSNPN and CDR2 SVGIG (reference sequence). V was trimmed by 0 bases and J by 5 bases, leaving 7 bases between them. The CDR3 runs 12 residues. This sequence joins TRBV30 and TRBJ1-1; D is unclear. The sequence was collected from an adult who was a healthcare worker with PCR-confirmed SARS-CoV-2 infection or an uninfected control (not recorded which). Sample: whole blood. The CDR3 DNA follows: TGTGCCTGGAGTGTTAGCTGGACTGAAGCTTTCTTT. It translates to CAWSVSWTEAFF.